A single sample gave rise to the 32 T cell receptor beta chains below, sequenced in a study of T-cell reconstitution after alpha-beta-depleted transplantation in children. Unique molecular identifiers were incorporated when the TCRbeta library was constructed. TCRdb fed the PCR reads into MiXCR, producing one record per CDR3 protein. The top ten clones hold roughly 6.2% of a sample with some 220,000 distinct CDR3 sequences, around 9.6% of them seen once. The starting material was PBMCs from the stem cell graft donor, obtained from the stem cell graft. The receptors were gathered from a human donor who donated a stem cell graft to a child with acute lymphoblastic leukemia.

The table lists this clonotype with many counts. The chain recombines TRBV5-1 with TRBJ2-7; 8 bases agree with TRBD1. The CDR3 is 16 amino acids. The J segment lost 3 bases and the V segment lost 7 bases, leaving 15 bases of the junction unmatched. The germline V gene has CDR1 SGHRS and CDR2 YFSETQ. CDR3 nucleotides: TGCGCCAGCTACAGGGGGATTGGAGATTTGGGCTACGAGCAGTACTTC. The encoded protein is CASYRGIGDLGYEQYF. Complete variable domain (other parts from reference TRBV5-1 and TRBJ2-7): KAGVTQTPRYLIKTRGQQVTLSCSPISGHRSVSWYQQTPGQGLQFLFEYFSETQRNKGNFPGRFSGRQFSNSRSEMNVSTLELGDSALYLCASYRGIGDLGYEQYFGPGTRLTVT.

This clonotype was detected only a few times. This rearrangement joins TRBV7-9 to TRBJ2-5; D is undetermined. From germline, CDR1 is SEHNR and CDR2 FQNEAQ (reference sequence). CDR3 size: 14 residues. V gave up 3 bases and J gave up 2 bases, with 10 bases separating them. The CDR3 coding sequence is TGTGCCAGCAGCTTCCCCGACTTACAAGAGACCCAGTACTTC. Its translation is CASSFPDLQETQYF.

The genes are TRBV3-1 and TRBJ1-2; D is unclear. CDR3 size: 14 residues. Germline V gene lookup returns CDR1 LGHDT and CDR2 YNNKEL (reference sequence). Trimming took 1 base from V and 4 from J, leaving 10 bases between them. CDR3 sequence: CASSQVPEGYGYTF. The CDR3 DNA follows: TGTGCCAGCAGCCAAGTCCCAGAAGGCTATGGCTACACCTTC.

This clonotype was recorded many times. The chain employs TRBV12-5 and TRBJ1-1, with TRBD1 matching over 9 bases. The ends lost 7 bases at V and 1 base at J; junction bases unmatched: 13. CDR1 is LGHNT and CDR2 is FRNRAP in the germline V gene. This CDR3 contains 17 residues. CDR3 residues: CASAQGGTGRRNTEAFF. The CDR3 nucleotides read TGTGCTAGTGCCCAGGGGGGGACAGGGCGAAGGAACACTGAAGCTTTCTTT.

This clonotype was seen ten or more times. This chain connects TRBV5-1 to TRBJ2-3; 7 bases are a match to TRBD1. The CDR3 has 14 residues. The germline V gene encodes CDR1 SGHRS and CDR2 YFSETQ. V was pared by 4 bases and J by 4 bases, with 6 bases of the junction left unmatched. The DNA for the CDR3 is TGCGCCAGCAGCCTGCGACAGGGAGCAGATACGCAGTATTTT. Its translation is CASSLRQGADTQYF.

The rearrangement uses TRBV24-1 and TRBJ2-3; no clear D gene. Germline values: CDR1 KGHDR, CDR2 SFDVKD. The CDR3 contains 13 residues. Trimming removed 6 bases from V and 2 bases from J, with 8 bases in between. CDR3 protein: CATSLGSTDTQYF. The CDR3 DNA reads as TGTGCCACCAGTCTCGGCTCCACAGATACGCAGTATTTT.

This clonotype was counted once. The chain carries TRBV30 and TRBJ2-2, with D hard to call. The CDR3 has 13 residues. V lost 4 bases and J lost 2, with 8 bases in between. CDR1 is GTSNPN and CDR2 is SVGIG in the germline V gene (reference sequence). CDR3 sequence (DNA): TGTGCCTGGAATCGGGTAAACACCGGGGAGCTGTTTTTT. Its translation is CAWNRVNTGELFF. The full variable domain, in which reference TRBV30 and TRBJ2-2 provide the parts outside the CDR3, is SQTIHQWPATLVQPVGSPLSLECTVEGTSNPNLYWYRQAAGRGLQLLFYSVGIGQISSEVPQNLSASRPQDRQFILSSKKLLLSDSGFYLCAWNRVNTGELFFGEGSRLTVL.

CDR3 residues: CSARAGTSGGYEQYF. CDR3 DNA sequence: TGCAGTGCTAGAGCTGGGACTAGCGGGGGTTACGAGCAGTACTTC. The rearrangement links TRBV20-1 to TRBJ2-7, with TRBD2 identical over 14 bases. The V segment lost 1 base and the J segment 4 bases; nucleotides outside the gene matches: 3. The CDR3 sequence is 15 residues long. Per the germline V gene, CDR1 is DFQATT and CDR2 is SNEGSKA (reference sequence).

The sample holds a few counts of this clonotype. The chain combines TRBV10-3 with TRBJ2-3, with a possible D match to TRBD2 (7 bases). CDR1 ENHRY and CDR2 SYGVKD come from the germline V gene. CDR3 size: 19 residues. V lost 4 bases and J lost 1, with 24 bases in between. The CDR3 sequence is CAISGDSRGGVRRTDTQYF. The CDR3 DNA sequence: TGTGCCATCAGTGGGGACTCGAGAGGGGGGGTTCGCCGCACAGATACGCAGTATTTT.

In its sample, this clonotype was seen a few times. The gene calls are TRBV27 and TRBJ2-3; 8 positions match TRBD1. V was pared by 4 bases and J by 4 bases, with 4 bases of the junction left unmatched. Germline V gene data show CDR1 as MNHEY and CDR2 as SMNVEV (reference sequence). The CDR3 contains 14 residues. CDR3 in DNA: TGTGCCAGCAGTTATTGGGACAGGTCAGATACGCAGTATTTT. It codes for CASSYWDRSDTQYF.

The genes are TRBV7-2 and TRBJ2-7; no clear D gene. Germline lookup yields CDR1 SGHTA and CDR2 FQGNSA. CDR3 length: 11 amino acids. The V end lost 7 bases, the J end lost 5 bases, and 9 bases lay between the germline ends. In nucleotides, the CDR3 is TGTGCCAGCACCATGGGAAACGAGCAGTACTTC. Amino acids: CASTMGNEQYF.

This clonotype was counted a few times. V usage is TRBV5-1 and J usage is TRBJ2-2; D uncertain. The CDR3 contains 13 residues. CDR1 and CDR2 (germline): SGHRS, YFSETQ. Trimming shortened V by 0 bases and J by 7 bases, and 7 bases separated the two germline ends. CDR3 protein: CASSLAPVGELFF. DNA for the CDR3: TGCGCCAGCAGCTTGGCCCCGGTCGGGGAGCTGTTTTTT.

This clonotype was seen ten or more times. The rearrangement joins TRBV5-1 to TRBJ1-1, with TRBD1 matching over 7 bases. Germline CDR1 is SGHRS and CDR2 is YFSETQ. The CDR3 runs to 16 residues. The trim removed 0 bases at V and 0 bases at J, leaving 5 bases unmatched. The CDR3 is CASSLGQGLMNTEAFF. CDR3 DNA: TGCGCCAGCAGCTTGGGACAGGGTTTAATGAACACTGAAGCTTTCTTT.

V gene TRBV25-1 combines with J gene TRBJ2-5, with D tentatively TRBD1 or TRBD2 (5 bases each). The CDR3 totals 14 residues. V lost 2 bases and J 2 bases, leaving 9 bases between the germline ends. CDR1 and CDR2 (germline): MGHDK, SYGVNS. This CDR3 reads CASSEMGRQETQYF. CDR3 nucleotides: TGTGCCAGCAGTGAAATGGGACGGCAAGAGACCCAGTACTTC.

In its sample, this clonotype was seen many times. V is TRBV2 and J is TRBJ1-5; 9 bases fit TRBD1. The J segment lost 2 bases and the V segment lost 6 bases, leaving 8 bases of the junction unmatched. CDR3 length: 16 amino acids. Germline V CDR1 and CDR2: SNHLY, FYNNEI. For the CDR3, the DNA is TGTGCCAGCAGGGACCGGGACAGGGATCGCAATCAGCCCCAGCATTTT. It specifies CASRDRDRDRNQPQHF.

This chain connects TRBV6-1 to TRBJ2-7; 9 positions agree with TRBD1. This CDR3 is built from 15 residues. Trimming took 6 bases from V and 2 from J; bases not matched to a gene: 8. Germline lookup yields CDR1 MNHNS and CDR2 SASEGT. The CDR3 region is CASSLGQGRPYEQYF. The DNA for the CDR3 is TGTGCCAGCAGCCTCGGACAGGGGCGACCCTACGAGCAGTACTTC.

The chain has TRBV27 and TRBJ2-1, with D possibly called TRBD1 or TRBD2 (5 bases each). This CDR3 is 16 amino acids long. CDR1 and CDR2 from the germline V gene are MNHEY and SMNVEV (reference sequence). Trimming took 5 bases from V and 1 from J, leaving 15 bases between them. CDR3 protein: CASSTGAVESYNEQFF. CDR3 sequence (DNA): TGTGCCAGCAGTACCGGGGCAGTTGAATCCTACAATGAGCAGTTCTTC.

The V gene is TRBV29-1, the J gene TRBJ2-5, with no clear D. Germline V CDR1 and CDR2: SQVTM, ANQGSEA. This CDR3 spans 13 amino acids. V shed 0 bases and J shed 2 bases, with 7 bases lying between them. The CDR3 sequence: CSVEDDQQETQYF. The CDR3 bases are TGCAGCGTTGAAGATGACCAGCAAGAGACCCAGTACTTC.

This clonotype has at least ten counts. The CDR3, as DNA: TGCGCCAGCAGCCAATATCCCGGGACGGACAATGAGCAGTTCTTC. It is translated as CASSQYPGTDNEQFF. The V call is TRBV4-1, the J call TRBJ2-1; TRBD1 or TRBD2 may be the D gene (5 bases each). Looked up from germline, CDR1 is MGHRA and CDR2 is YSYEKL. The germline V and J ends were trimmed by 2 bases and 5 bases, with 13 bases remaining between them. This CDR3 contains 15 residues.

This clonotype turned up a few times. This chain links TRBV10-3 with TRBJ2-7; possible D gene TRBD2, 5 bases. This CDR3 contains 12 residues. V lost 7 bases and J lost 0, with 7 bases in between. The V gene's germline CDR1 is ENHRY and CDR2 SYGVKD. The CDR3 region is CAIKDSSYEQYF. CDR3 coding DNA: TGTGCCATCAAGGACTCCTCCTACGAGCAGTACTTC.

The chain uses TRBV20-1 and TRBJ1-5; possible D gene TRBD1, 5 bases. The CDR3 runs to 16 residues. Germline CDR1 is DFQATT and CDR2 is SNEGSKA (reference sequence). The germline V and J ends were trimmed by 2 bases and 1 base, with 15 bases remaining between them. The CDR3 sequence is CSARPFNRDSNQPQHF. CDR3 bases: TGCAGTGCTAGACCCTTCAACCGGGACAGCAATCAGCCCCAGCATTTT.

The chain combines TRBV29-1 with TRBJ2-7; no clear D gene. This CDR3 has 13 residues. V was clipped by 4 bases and J by 0 bases, with 10 bases between them. The germline gives CDR1 SQVTM, CDR2 ANQGSEA. CDR3 region: CSVGRLSSYEQYF. DNA for the CDR3: TGCAGCGTTGGACGGCTGAGCTCCTACGAGCAGTACTTC.

The chain combines TRBV7-9 with TRBJ2-7; a weak D match, TRBD1 (6 bases). Trimming took 4 bases from V and 4 from J, leaving 14 bases between them. Germline V gives CDR1 SEHNR, CDR2 FQNEAQ (reference sequence). This CDR3 comprises 14 residues. The DNA for the CDR3 is TGTGCCAGCAGCTCTCCAGGGGACCGGTACGAGCAGTACTTC. Its protein product is CASSSPGDRYEQYF.

The chain combines TRBV10-2 with TRBJ1-1; 8 bases agree with TRBD1. Unmatched junction bases numbered 6, after V lost 6 bases and J lost 6 bases. Looked up from germline, CDR1 is WSHSY and CDR2 is SAAADI. CDR3 size: 13 residues. The CDR3 nucleotides read TGCGCCAGCAGCCGGACAGGGACTGCTGAAGCTTTCTTT. This gives the protein CASSRTGTAEAFF.

The chain carries TRBV27 and TRBJ2-7; D gene ambiguous. Between the trimmed V and J ends, which lost 4 bases and 0 bases, there was a span of 13 bases. Germline CDR1 reads MNHEY; CDR2 reads SMNVEV (reference sequence). The CDR3 consists of 15 residues. The CDR3 spells CASSSGFDNSYEQYF. The CDR3, as DNA: TGTGCCAGCAGTTCCGGGTTCGACAACTCCTACGAGCAGTACTTC.

In this sample, this clonotype turned up a few times. The chain employs TRBV20-1 and TRBJ2-7; 8 positions match TRBD2. The germline CDR1 and CDR2 sequences are DFQATT and SNEGSKA (reference sequence). The CDR3 spans 18 residues. V trimming: 0 bases; J trimming: 4 bases; junction bases outside the gene matches: 17. The CDR3 loop is CSARDSLRAGLVAYEQYF. CDR3 bases: TGCAGTGCTAGAGACTCGTTAAGGGCGGGACTAGTGGCTTACGAGCAGTACTTC.

In its sample, this clonotype was seen many times. The chain has TRBV20-1 and TRBJ2-7; D tentatively fits TRBD1 or TRBD2 (8 bases each). Germline V gives CDR1 DFQATT, CDR2 SNEGSKA (reference sequence). V lost 0 bases and J 4 bases, leaving 31 bases between the germline ends. CDR3 length: 20 residues. CDR3 DNA sequence: TGCAGTGCTAGAGATTATAGGGCAGGGGGCCCTTCTGGGACTAGTTACGAGCAGTACTTC. As protein: CSARDYRAGGPSGTSYEQYF.

This clonotype showed up many times. V is TRBV7-9 and J is TRBJ1-5; D possibly corresponds to TRBD1 (5 bases). The germline V gene encodes CDR1 SEHNR and CDR2 FQNEAQ (reference sequence). This CDR3 contains 14 residues. The V and J ends lost 1 base and 2 bases respectively, with 6 bases between them. CDR3 sequence reads: CASSLVGGNQPQHF. In nucleotides, the CDR3 is TGTGCCAGCAGCTTAGTGGGGGGCAATCAGCCCCAGCATTTT.

This clonotype was counted ten times or more. This chain links TRBV4-2 with TRBJ2-5; the match to TRBD1 covers 11 bases. J was trimmed by 3 bases and V by 3 bases; bases with no gene match: 0. The CDR3 runs to 14 residues. CDR1 is LGHNA and CDR2 is YNFKEQ in the germline V gene. The CDR3 sequence: CASSQGQGEETQYF. Written as DNA, the CDR3 is TGTGCCAGCAGCCAGGGACAGGGGGAAGAGACCCAGTACTTC.

Ten or more counts support this clonotype. The chain employs TRBV28 and TRBJ2-1, with D perhaps TRBD2 (6 bases). The CDR3 is made up of 15 amino acids. From germline, CDR1 is MDHEN and CDR2 SYDVKM. V lost 4 bases and J 4 bases, leaving 14 bases between the germline ends. The CDR3 sequence is CASSYFGDLYNEQFF. As DNA, the CDR3 is TGTGCCAGCAGTTATTTTGGGGACTTATACAATGAGCAGTTCTTC.

This clonotype was observed at least ten times. This rearrangement joins TRBV20-1 to TRBJ1-6; 12 bases fit TRBD1. J was trimmed by 8 bases and V by 3 bases; bases with no gene match: 2. Germline V lookup: CDR1 DFQATT, CDR2 SNEGSKA (reference sequence). The CDR3 is 14 amino acids. CDR3 sequence reads: CSARGQGAYSPLHF. The DNA of the CDR3 is TGCAGTGCTAGGGGACAGGGGGCTTATTCACCCCTCCACTTT.

The rearrangement uses TRBV6-1 and TRBJ1-4; D possibly corresponds to TRBD1 (5 bases). Trimming pared 6 bases from V and 4 bases from J, leaving 18 bases between. This CDR3 is built from 16 residues. Looked up from germline, CDR1 is MNHNS and CDR2 is SASEGT. The DNA for the CDR3 is TGTGCCAGCAGGGGGACGGTGGGAAGGTATAATGAAAAACTGTTTTTT. Translated, it gives CASRGTVGRYNEKLFF.